The T cell receptor (beta chain) described here comes from a study of blood T cell repertoires in COVID-19. On the study more broadly: There were acute and convalescent COVID-19 samples, and they came from the United States, Italy and Spain. Nucleic acid was either cDNA or gDNA, and it came from T cells, B-cell-depleted T cells, or PBMCs.

Germline V lookup: CDR1 SGHTA, CDR2 FQGNSA. The V and J ends lost 5 bases and 3 bases, in that order; junction bases with no gene match: 6. The CDR3 has 14 residues. As originally analysed: Nucleated cell counts were estimated from reference gene primer amplification. Method: immunoSEQ multiplex PCR; TCRdb's copy keeps in-frame clones and lacks some. V and J calls and clone size are as listed in that table; D and trimming were resolved from the DNA. Of roughly 100,000 clones listed, 91% are singletons. The receptor was derived from a human donor in a cohort sampled during active COVID-19. Material: peripheral blood. V is TRBV7-2 and J is TRBJ1-2, with 7 bases identical to TRBD1. The DNA for the CDR3 is TGTGCCAGCAGCCCCTGGGACAGCGACTATGGCTACACCTTC. Translating it yields CASSPWDSDYGYTF.